This is a list of T cell receptor beta chains from one sample in a study of T-cell memory formation after mild COVID-19. TCRdb fed the 5' RACE reads into MiXCR, producing one record per CDR3 protein. The sample holds about 560,000 distinct CDR3 sequences, roughly 18% seen once. Sequencing input: PBMCs or a T cell subset sorted from them (not recorded which). All receptors derive from an adult woman who had mild COVID-19 (a few samples of this study predate the infection). Cell type and time point are not known. The CDR3 runs from the conserved cysteine through the conserved F or W.

CDR3 protein: CSARDTSGRSYEQYF
V gene: TRBV20-1
J gene: TRBJ2-7

CDR3 protein: CASSRTSGKYGSYNEQFF
V gene: TRBV6-5
J gene: TRBJ2-1

CDR3 protein: CASSIDWGNFNTGELFF
V gene: TRBV19
J gene: TRBJ2-2

CDR3 protein: CASSQDGAGSAYEQYF
V gene: TRBV4-3
J gene: TRBJ2-7

CDR3 protein: CASSVSPLTDTQYF
V gene: TRBV12-3/TRBV12-4
J gene: TRBJ2-3

CDR3 protein: CASSLYSSAGAVNYEQYF
V gene: TRBV7-2
J gene: TRBJ2-7

CDR3 protein: CASSVQTGLGGNTIYF
V gene: TRBV9
J gene: TRBJ1-3

CDR3 protein: CASSPPAGRSAEAFF
V gene: TRBV18
J gene: TRBJ1-1

CDR3 protein: CASSRMGATSEQFF
V gene: TRBV4-2
J gene: TRBJ2-1

CDR3 protein: CASSLKGTQETQYF
V gene: TRBV7-8
J gene: TRBJ2-5

CDR3 protein: CASSRQTKGNEQFF
V gene: TRBV6-5
J gene: TRBJ2-1

CDR3 protein: CASRLRGSGSGGLAEQFF
V gene: TRBV6-5
J gene: TRBJ2-1

CDR3 protein: CASSPVTVSSYNEQFF
V gene: TRBV18
J gene: TRBJ2-1

CDR3 protein: CSATAGNTIYF
V gene: TRBV20-1
J gene: TRBJ1-3

CDR3 protein: CASRETGFYNEQFF
V gene: TRBV25-1
J gene: TRBJ2-1